These T cell receptor beta chains were read from a single sample in a study of T cell clonotyping in hematopoietic cell transplantation. Using immunoSEQ multiplex PCR, the repertoire was profiled, and TCRdb retains in-frame clones only, with some absent. The sample consists of tens of thousands of clones, approximately 80% of them appearing once. The sequencing here drew on peripheral blood mononuclear cells, taken before stem cell transplant. These receptors all stem from a woman between 55 and 75 years old with acute myeloid leukemia. Some clones in this sample may be carry-over from other donors' samples. CDR3s include the opening cysteine and the closing phenylalanine or tryptophan. The order of the fields is clone size, J gene, CDR3 length, V gene, D gene, CDR3 DNA, CDR3 protein. The D gene is left open where the match is weak. Some rows mark clone size as missing; the rest say once, few, many or name a class of expanded clone.

abundance: -; j_gene: TRBJ2-5; len: 13; v_gene: TRBV5-6; d_gene: -; CDR3nt: TGTGCCAGCAGCTCGCGGAACCAAGAGACCCAGTACTTC; CDR3aa: CASSSRNQETQYF
abundance: -; j_gene: TRBJ1-1; len: 13; v_gene: TRBV4-3; d_gene: -; CDR3nt: TGCGCCAGCAGCCCCCTCTTGCACACTGAAGCTTTCTTT; CDR3aa: CASSPLLHTEAFF
abundance: -; j_gene: TRBJ2-7; len: 15; v_gene: TRBV19; d_gene: -; CDR3nt: TGTGCCAGTAGTATAGTCGGTGGGGAATCCTACGAGCAGTACTTC; CDR3aa: CASSIVGGESYEQYF
abundance: -; j_gene: TRBJ2-2; len: 15; v_gene: TRBV5-1; d_gene: -; CDR3nt: TGCGCCAGCAGCCCCTCGACAGGGAACACCGGGGAGCTGTTTTTT; CDR3aa: CASSPSTGNTGELFF
abundance: -; j_gene: TRBJ2-5; len: 14; v_gene: TRBV27; d_gene: TRBD2; CDR3nt: TGTGCCAGCAGTTTCCGGGGGGGCCGAGAGACCCAGTACTTC; CDR3aa: CASSFRGGRETQYF
abundance: -; j_gene: TRBJ2-2; len: 18; v_gene: TRBV14; d_gene: -; CDR3nt: TGTGCCAGCAGCCAAGTCTGGAATAGGGGGACGAACACCGGGGAGCTGTTTTTT; CDR3aa: CASSQVWNRGTNTGELFF
abundance: few; j_gene: TRBJ1-2; len: 13; v_gene: TRBV6-5; d_gene: TRBD1; CDR3nt: TGTGCCAGCAGCTCGGACAGGGGGGGAGGCTACACCTTC; CDR3aa: CASSSDRGGGYTF
abundance: -; j_gene: TRBJ2-1; len: 18; v_gene: TRBV7-3; d_gene: TRBD2; CDR3nt: TGTGCCAGCAGCTTAACTAGCGGGCGTCCCCCCCACGACAATGAGCAGTTCTTC; CDR3aa: CASSLTSGRPPHDNEQFF
abundance: -; j_gene: TRBJ1-5; len: 15; v_gene: TRBV19; d_gene: -; CDR3nt: TGTGCCAGTAGTATCTATGGAGGGGAGGGTCAGCCCCAGCATTTT; CDR3aa: CASSIYGGEGQPQHF
abundance: once; j_gene: TRBJ2-3; len: 16; v_gene: TRBV4-3; d_gene: TRBD2; CDR3nt: TGCGCCAGCAGCCAGCAACTAGCGGGAGTGGATGATACGCAGTATTTT; CDR3aa: CASSQQLAGVDDTQYF
abundance: once; j_gene: TRBJ1-2; len: 9; v_gene: TRBV6-5; d_gene: -; CDR3nt: TGTGCCAGCAATTGCGGCTACACCTTC; CDR3aa: CASNCGYTF
abundance: -; j_gene: TRBJ2-4; len: 15; v_gene: TRBV4-3; d_gene: TRBD2; CDR3nt: TGCGCCAGCAGCCAAGAGCGGGGGGGCCTTGACATTCAGTACTTC; CDR3aa: CASSQERGGLDIQYF
abundance: -; j_gene: TRBJ2-4; len: 15; v_gene: TRBV7-2; d_gene: -; CDR3nt: TGTGCCAGCAGCTTGAGGAGACAGATAACAAACATTCAGTACTTC; CDR3aa: CASSLRRQITNIQYF
abundance: once; j_gene: TRBJ1-1; len: 15; v_gene: TRBV6-5; d_gene: -; CDR3nt: TGTGCCAGCAGGGCCTTCTCTGTGGTGAACACTGAAGCTTTCTTT; CDR3aa: CASRAFSVVNTEAFF
abundance: -; j_gene: TRBJ1-5; len: 15; v_gene: TRBV27; d_gene: -; CDR3nt: TGTGCCAGCAGTCCAGTGATGAGGGACCTGGCACCCCAGCATTTT; CDR3aa: CASSPVMRDLAPQHF
abundance: -; j_gene: TRBJ1-5; len: 16; v_gene: TRBV5-6; d_gene: TRBD1; CDR3nt: TGTGCCAGCAGCGACTGGACAGGGGGCGGGGATCAGCCCCAGCATTTT; CDR3aa: CASSDWTGGGDQPQHF
abundance: -; j_gene: TRBJ2-7; len: 13; v_gene: TRBV7-9; d_gene: -; CDR3nt: TGTGCCAGCAGCCCGACAGAGGCCTACGAGCAGTACTTC; CDR3aa: CASSPTEAYEQYF
abundance: -; j_gene: TRBJ2-1; len: 17; v_gene: TRBV23-1; d_gene: -; CDR3nt: TGCGCCAGCAGTCAAACCCCGGGGCGGAGCTCCTACAATGAGCAGTTCTTC; CDR3aa: CASSQTPGRSSYNEQFF
abundance: -; j_gene: TRBJ2-1; len: 14; v_gene: TRBV29-1; d_gene: -; CDR3nt: TGCAGCGTGGGGGAATGGCGGACCAACAATGAGCAGTTCTTC; CDR3aa: CSVGEWRTNNEQFF
abundance: few; j_gene: TRBJ2-5; len: 16; v_gene: TRBV9; d_gene: TRBD2; CDR3nt: TGTGCCAGCAGTGGAGGACTAGCGGGGATCCAAGAGACCCAGTACTTC; CDR3aa: CASSGGLAGIQETQYF
abundance: -; j_gene: TRBJ2-2; len: 14; v_gene: TRBV11-1; d_gene: -; CDR3nt: TGTGCCAGCAGCCGCCAAGGGGGGATCGGGGAGCTGTTTTTT; CDR3aa: CASSRQGGIGELFF
abundance: -; j_gene: TRBJ1-5; len: 18; v_gene: TRBV11-3; d_gene: TRBD1; CDR3nt: TGTGCCAGCAGCTTAGAAGGCAGGGGGGCTGTTTGCAATCAGCCCCAGCATTTT; CDR3aa: CASSLEGRGAVCNQPQHF
abundance: -; j_gene: TRBJ1-5; len: 15; v_gene: TRBV5-6; d_gene: TRBD1; CDR3nt: TGTGCCAGCAGCCTTCCAGACAGGGGCAATCAGCCCCAGCATTTT; CDR3aa: CASSLPDRGNQPQHF
abundance: -; j_gene: TRBJ1-3; len: 14; v_gene: TRBV6-5; d_gene: TRBD1; CDR3nt: TGTGCCAGCAGTTGGGACAGCTCTGGAAACACCATATATTTT; CDR3aa: CASSWDSSGNTIYF
abundance: few; j_gene: TRBJ1-2; len: 13; v_gene: TRBV2; d_gene: -; CDR3nt: TGTGCCAGCAGTGGAGCCAGTAACTATGGCTACACCTTC; CDR3aa: CASSGASNYGYTF
abundance: -; j_gene: TRBJ1-1; len: 13; v_gene: TRBV27; d_gene: -; CDR3nt: TGTGCCAGCAGTTTGGGGGGCGTGACTGAAGCTTTCTTT; CDR3aa: CASSLGGVTEAFF
abundance: -; j_gene: TRBJ1-5; len: 18; v_gene: TRBV27; d_gene: -; CDR3nt: TGTGCCAGCAGTCCCTACCTTAGGACACGGGATAGCAATCAGCCCCAGCATTTT; CDR3aa: CASSPYLRTRDSNQPQHF